Listed below are T cell receptor beta chains from one sample, sequenced in a study of blood T cell repertoires in COVID-19. Some clones are missing from TCRdb's copy, which holds only in-frame ones; the method was immunoSEQ multiplex PCR. This table holds fewer than 450,000 clones, 90% found once. The sequencing sample was made of PBMCs or T cells enriched from blood (not recorded which). The receptor source for this set is a man in his late teens or twenties who had recovered from COVID-19. CDR3s include the opening cysteine and the closing phenylalanine or tryptophan. The D gene is left open where the match is weak. Clone size appears in some rows only: once, few, many, or a class for an expanded clone.

D gene: .; V gene: TRBV6-5; clone size: once; J gene: TRBJ2-7; CDR3 DNA: TGTGCCAGCATTAGCTATGGCTCTGCCTACGAGCAGTACTTC; CDR3 protein: CASISYGSAYEQYF
D gene: TRBD1; V gene: TRBV5-4; clone size: .; J gene: TRBJ1-6; CDR3 DNA: TGTGCCAGCAGTTCAGGGACAGGGGGCCTTTCACCCCTCCACTTT; CDR3 protein: CASSSGTGGLSPLHF
D gene: TRBD1; V gene: TRBV11-3; clone size: .; J gene: TRBJ1-2; CDR3 DNA: TGTGCCAGCAGCTTAGAAAGGATAGGAACAGGGGGCAGCGTCTATGGCTACACCTTC; CDR3 protein: CASSLERIGTGGSVYGYTF
D gene: .; V gene: TRBV5-1; clone size: once; J gene: TRBJ2-3; CDR3 DNA: TGCGCCAGCAGTGTACAGGGTACCACAGATACGCAGTATTTT; CDR3 protein: CASSVQGTTDTQYF
D gene: .; V gene: TRBV5-1; clone size: .; J gene: TRBJ1-2; CDR3 DNA: TGCGCCAGCAGCTTGGATATAGGGGGACGGGGCGGCTATGGCTACACCTTC; CDR3 protein: CASSLDIGGRGGYGYTF
D gene: .; V gene: TRBV3-1/TRBV3-2; clone size: .; J gene: TRBJ1-3; CDR3 DNA: TGTGCCAGCAGCCAAGGACAGATCTCTGGAAACACCATATATTTT; CDR3 protein: CASSQGQISGNTIYF
D gene: .; V gene: TRBV7-9; clone size: .; J gene: TRBJ2-5; CDR3 DNA: TGTGCCAGCAGCTCACCAGATCGAGGAGAGACCCAGTACTTC; CDR3 protein: CASSSPDRGETQYF
D gene: TRBD1; V gene: TRBV3-1/TRBV3-2; clone size: .; J gene: TRBJ1-2; CDR3 DNA: TGTGCCAGCAGCCAGTCACAGGGGGCGAGAGGCTACACCTTC; CDR3 protein: CASSQSQGARGYTF
D gene: TRBD1; V gene: TRBV5-6; clone size: .; J gene: TRBJ2-6; CDR3 DNA: TGTGCCAGCAGCTACGGACAGGGGACTGCTGGGGCCAACGTCCTGACTTTC; CDR3 protein: CASSYGQGTAGANVLTF
D gene: .; V gene: TRBV11-2; clone size: .; J gene: TRBJ2-2; CDR3 DNA: TGTGCCAGCAGCCCAGTATCAGGGGAAACCGGGGAGCTGTTTTTT; CDR3 protein: CASSPVSGETGELFF